These T cell receptor beta chains were read from a single sample in a study of T cells in Graves' hyperthyroidism and ophthalmopathy. MiXCR, applied by TCRdb to the multiplex PCR reads, yields one record per CDR3 protein. The table lists roughly 500,000 distinct CDR3 sequences, about 16% of them singletons. What was sequenced was blood. The receptor source for this set is a woman in her thirties with Graves' ophthalmopathy. Both conserved end residues are part of each CDR3. The D gene is left open where the match is weak. For some rows the clone size is stated as once, few or many, or as a class when expanded; others skip it.

D gene: NA; CDR3 length: 14; clone size: many; V gene: TRBV12-3/TRBV12-4; J gene: TRBJ2-3; CDR3 protein: CASSFLSVTDTQYF; CDR3 DNA: TGTGCCAGCAGTTTTTTGTCGGTCACAGATACGCAGTATTTT
D gene: TRBD2; CDR3 length: 17; clone size: NA; V gene: TRBV7-3; J gene: TRBJ2-3; CDR3 protein: CASSPRGLAVSTDTQYF; CDR3 DNA: TGTGCCAGCAGCCCCCGCGGACTAGCGGTTAGCACAGATACGCAGTATTTT
D gene: NA; CDR3 length: 12; clone size: few; V gene: TRBV2; J gene: TRBJ2-3; CDR3 protein: CASNRERDTQYF; CDR3 DNA: TGTGCCAGCAACCGGGAGAGAGATACGCAGTATTTT
D gene: NA; CDR3 length: 14; clone size: many; V gene: TRBV29-1; J gene: TRBJ1-4; CDR3 protein: CSVSDGTTNEKLFF; CDR3 DNA: TGCAGCGTTTCGGACGGAACAACTAATGAAAAACTGTTTTTT
D gene: TRBD1; CDR3 length: 13; clone size: NA; V gene: TRBV5-6; J gene: TRBJ1-2; CDR3 protein: CASSSTTGYGYTF; CDR3 DNA: TGTGCCAGCAGCTCGACGACAGGGTATGGCTACACCTTC
D gene: TRBD2; CDR3 length: 14; clone size: many; V gene: TRBV7-2; J gene: TRBJ2-7; CDR3 protein: CASSQGLAGGEQYF; CDR3 DNA: TGTGCCAGCAGCCAAGGGCTAGCGGGAGGAGAGCAGTACTTC
D gene: NA; CDR3 length: 13; clone size: many; V gene: TRBV11-1; J gene: TRBJ1-5; CDR3 protein: CASSFSRFQPQHF; CDR3 DNA: TGTGCCAGCAGCTTTTCCAGGTTTCAGCCCCAGCATTTT
D gene: TRBD1; CDR3 length: 14; clone size: NA; V gene: TRBV6-2/TRBV6-3; J gene: TRBJ2-7; CDR3 protein: CASRPGTVSYEQYF; CDR3 DNA: TGTGCCAGCAGACCGGGGACAGTTTCCTACGAGCAGTACTTC
D gene: NA; CDR3 length: 15; clone size: NA; V gene: TRBV6-1; J gene: TRBJ1-4; CDR3 protein: CASTPSGTWYEKLFF; CDR3 DNA: TGTGCCAGCACCCCTTCCGGGACATGGTACGAAAAACTGTTTTTT
D gene: NA; CDR3 length: 15; clone size: NA; V gene: TRBV12-3/TRBV12-4; J gene: TRBJ1-4; CDR3 protein: CASSLGGALNEKLFF; CDR3 DNA: TGTGCCAGCAGTTTAGGCGGGGCTTTAAATGAAAAACTGTTTTTT
D gene: NA; CDR3 length: 16; clone size: NA; V gene: TRBV28; J gene: TRBJ2-3; CDR3 protein: CASSWGLQQSTDTQYF; CDR3 DNA: TGTGCCAGCAGCTGGGGACTCCAACAAAGCACAGATACGCAGTATTTT
D gene: TRBD2; CDR3 length: 20; clone size: few; V gene: TRBV7-3; J gene: TRBJ2-1; CDR3 protein: CASSLNPMTSGSSSYNEQFF; CDR3 DNA: TGTGCCAGCAGCTTAAACCCCATGACTAGCGGGTCGAGCTCCTACAATGAGCAGTTCTTC
D gene: NA; CDR3 length: 15; clone size: many; V gene: TRBV12-3/TRBV12-4; J gene: TRBJ1-5; CDR3 protein: CASSLRQRGNQPQHF; CDR3 DNA: TGTGCCAGCAGTTTGCGACAGAGGGGTAATCAGCCCCAGCATTTT
D gene: NA; CDR3 length: 14; clone size: many; V gene: TRBV6-2/TRBV6-3; J gene: TRBJ1-1; CDR3 protein: CASSYPGQNTEAFF; CDR3 DNA: TGTGCCAGCAGTTACCCGGGGCAGAACACTGAAGCTTTCTTT
D gene: TRBD2; CDR3 length: 16; clone size: medium-sized; V gene: TRBV11-2; J gene: TRBJ2-3; CDR3 protein: CASSFLGLASPDTQYF; CDR3 DNA: TGTGCCAGCAGCTTCTTGGGACTAGCTTCTCCAGATACGCAGTATTTT
D gene: TRBD2; CDR3 length: 14; clone size: few; V gene: TRBV19; J gene: TRBJ2-3; CDR3 protein: CASSNSGRLDTQYF; CDR3 DNA: TGTGCCAGTAGTAATAGCGGGAGATTAGATACGCAGTATTTT
D gene: NA; CDR3 length: 17; clone size: many; V gene: TRBV20-1; J gene: TRBJ2-3; CDR3 protein: CSAKNGGGTASTDTQYF; CDR3 DNA: TGCAGTGCCAAAAACGGAGGGGGAACGGCTAGCACAGATACGCAGTATTTT
D gene: NA; CDR3 length: 17; clone size: NA; V gene: TRBV4-3; J gene: TRBJ2-7; CDR3 protein: CASSQEVPGLLSYEQYF; CDR3 DNA: TGCGCCAGCAGCCAAGAGGTTCCGGGACTCCTCTCCTACGAGCAGTACTTC
D gene: NA; CDR3 length: 15; clone size: many; V gene: TRBV29-1; J gene: TRBJ2-3; CDR3 protein: CSVEDFPAGTDTQYF; CDR3 DNA: TGCAGCGTTGAAGATTTCCCGGCAGGCACAGATACGCAGTATTTT
D gene: TRBD1; CDR3 length: 15; clone size: many; V gene: TRBV7-8; J gene: TRBJ1-5; CDR3 protein: CASRRYRGMDQPQHF; CDR3 DNA: TGTGCCAGCAGGCGTTACAGGGGGATGGATCAGCCCCAGCATTTT
D gene: TRBD2; CDR3 length: 16; clone size: NA; V gene: TRBV9; J gene: TRBJ2-1; CDR3 protein: CASSAHRLAAYNEQFF; CDR3 DNA: TGTGCCAGCAGCGCCCACCGACTAGCGGCCTACAATGAGCAGTTCTTC
D gene: TRBD1; CDR3 length: 20; clone size: many; V gene: TRBV7-9; J gene: TRBJ2-7; CDR3 protein: CASSPIRGAGQGTDPYEQYF; CDR3 DNA: TGTGCCAGCAGCCCCATTAGGGGAGCGGGACAGGGGACCGATCCCTACGAGCAGTACTTC
D gene: TRBD2; CDR3 length: 13; clone size: many; V gene: TRBV20-1; J gene: TRBJ2-7; CDR3 protein: CSANSGEGYEQYF; CDR3 DNA: TGCAGTGCAAATAGCGGGGAGGGCTACGAGCAGTACTTC
D gene: TRBD1; CDR3 length: 14; clone size: many; V gene: TRBV7-2; J gene: TRBJ2-7; CDR3 protein: CASSLKRTGTEQYF; CDR3 DNA: TGTGCCAGCAGCTTAAAACGGACAGGGACCGAGCAGTACTTC
D gene: NA; CDR3 length: 14; clone size: many; V gene: TRBV6-1; J gene: TRBJ1-1; CDR3 protein: CASRVGYRGTEAFF; CDR3 DNA: TGTGCCAGCCGAGTAGGGTACAGAGGCACTGAAGCTTTCTTT
D gene: NA; CDR3 length: 13; clone size: few; V gene: TRBV6-2/TRBV6-3; J gene: TRBJ1-2; CDR3 protein: CASSPLSHYGYTF; CDR3 DNA: TGTGCCAGCAGCCCCCTTTCCCACTATGGCTACACCTTC
D gene: TRBD2; CDR3 length: 16; clone size: many; V gene: TRBV20-1; J gene: TRBJ2-7; CDR3 protein: CSARLGRESMRYEQYF; CDR3 DNA: TGCAGTGCTAGGTTAGGGCGGGAGAGTATGAGGTACGAGCAGTACTTC
D gene: TRBD1; CDR3 length: 18; clone size: few; V gene: TRBV7-6; J gene: TRBJ2-6; CDR3 protein: CASSSLTGSSQGANVLTF; CDR3 DNA: TGTGCCAGCAGTTCCCTGACAGGGAGTTCGCAAGGGGCCAACGTCCTGACTTTC
D gene: NA; CDR3 length: 15; clone size: many; V gene: TRBV28; J gene: TRBJ1-4; CDR3 protein: CASSSLQGSGEKLFF; CDR3 DNA: TGTGCCAGCAGTTCCCTCCAGGGGTCCGGTGAAAAACTGTTTTTT
D gene: NA; CDR3 length: 14; clone size: few; V gene: TRBV5-1; J gene: TRBJ2-3; CDR3 protein: CASSSRTNTDTQYF; CDR3 DNA: TGCGCCAGCAGTTCACGGACTAACACAGATACGCAGTATTTT
D gene: NA; CDR3 length: 15; clone size: many; V gene: TRBV20-1; J gene: TRBJ2-1; CDR3 protein: CSASKILSSYNEQFF; CDR3 DNA: TGCAGTGCTAGTAAGATACTGAGCTCCTACAATGAGCAGTTCTTC
D gene: NA; CDR3 length: 14; clone size: few; V gene: TRBV4-1; J gene: TRBJ1-2; CDR3 protein: CASSHSGLTEGYTF; CDR3 DNA: TGCGCCAGCAGCCACTCTGGACTGACGGAAGGCTACACCTTC
D gene: TRBD1; CDR3 length: 16; clone size: many; V gene: TRBV28; J gene: TRBJ2-6; CDR3 protein: CASSSAGGLGANVLTF; CDR3 DNA: TGTGCCAGCTCGTCAGCAGGGGGCTTGGGGGCCAACGTCCTGACTTTC
D gene: TRBD1; CDR3 length: 14; clone size: NA; V gene: TRBV6-2/TRBV6-3; J gene: TRBJ2-5; CDR3 protein: CASSYSTGRETQYF; CDR3 DNA: TGTGCCAGCAGTTACTCGACAGGGCGCGAGACCCAGTACTTC
D gene: NA; CDR3 length: 18; clone size: many; V gene: TRBV28; J gene: TRBJ2-1; CDR3 protein: CASSELGGIRGSYNEQFF; CDR3 DNA: TGTGCCAGCAGCGAATTGGGGGGCATAAGAGGTTCCTACAATGAGCAGTTCTTC
D gene: TRBD1; CDR3 length: 15; clone size: many; V gene: TRBV7-3; J gene: TRBJ1-1; CDR3 protein: CARPYRGSENTEAFF; CDR3 DNA: TGTGCCAGGCCTTACAGGGGATCCGAGAACACTGAAGCTTTCTTT
D gene: NA; CDR3 length: 15; clone size: NA; V gene: TRBV5-4; J gene: TRBJ2-7; CDR3 protein: CASSLGTTQTYEQYF; CDR3 DNA: TGTGCCAGCAGCTTGGGGACAACGCAGACCTACGAGCAGTACTTC
D gene: NA; CDR3 length: 13; clone size: NA; V gene: TRBV15; J gene: TRBJ1-1; CDR3 protein: CATRGRVNTEAFF; CDR3 DNA: TGTGCCACCAGGGGACGGGTGAACACTGAAGCTTTCTTT
D gene: TRBD2; CDR3 length: 16; clone size: many; V gene: TRBV3-1; J gene: TRBJ2-7; CDR3 protein: CASNQDKGTRPYEQYF; CDR3 DNA: TGTGCCAGCAACCAAGATAAGGGGACTAGACCCTACGAGCAGTACTTC
D gene: NA; CDR3 length: 13; clone size: many; V gene: TRBV11-3; J gene: TRBJ2-5; CDR3 protein: CASSFNVQETQYF; CDR3 DNA: TGTGCCAGCAGCTTTAACGTCCAAGAGACCCAGTACTTC
D gene: TRBD1; CDR3 length: 16; clone size: many; V gene: TRBV5-1; J gene: TRBJ2-5; CDR3 protein: CASSLAWPGQGDSEYF; CDR3 DNA: TGCGCCAGCAGCTTGGCATGGCCGGGACAGGGAGATTCGGAGTACTTC
D gene: TRBD2; CDR3 length: 16; clone size: many; V gene: TRBV7-2; J gene: TRBJ2-1; CDR3 protein: CASRRGLADTYNEQFF; CDR3 DNA: TGTGCCAGCAGGCGGGGACTAGCGGATACCTACAATGAGCAGTTCTTC
D gene: TRBD2; CDR3 length: 22; clone size: many; V gene: TRBV11-2; J gene: TRBJ2-5; CDR3 protein: CASSLIGWSGGGGPQYQETQYF; CDR3 DNA: TGTGCCAGCAGCTTAATCGGCTGGAGTGGGGGGGGAGGGCCCCAGTACCAAGAGACCCAGTACTTC
D gene: NA; CDR3 length: 15; clone size: many; V gene: TRBV12-3/TRBV12-4; J gene: TRBJ1-2; CDR3 protein: CASSLSGRQFYGYTF; CDR3 DNA: TGTGCCAGCAGTTTAAGCGGACGGCAGTTCTATGGCTACACCTTC
D gene: NA; CDR3 length: 16; clone size: few; V gene: TRBV27; J gene: TRBJ2-1; CDR3 protein: CASSSSPTSPYNEQFF; CDR3 DNA: TGTGCCAGCAGTTCCTCCCCGACAAGTCCGTACAATGAGCAGTTCTTC
D gene: NA; CDR3 length: 15; clone size: NA; V gene: TRBV28; J gene: TRBJ2-7; CDR3 protein: CASSYSPGHSYEQYF; CDR3 DNA: TGTGCCAGCAGTTATTCCCCGGGACACTCCTACGAGCAGTACTTC
D gene: TRBD2; CDR3 length: 15; clone size: many; V gene: TRBV10-1; J gene: TRBJ2-1; CDR3 protein: CASGQLAGGGNEQFF; CDR3 DNA: TGCGCCAGCGGTCAACTAGCGGGAGGGGGGAATGAGCAGTTCTTC
D gene: NA; CDR3 length: 14; clone size: few; V gene: TRBV29-1; J gene: TRBJ2-1; CDR3 protein: CSVESGLPYNEQFF; CDR3 DNA: TGCAGCGTTGAGAGCGGGCTTCCCTACAATGAGCAGTTCTTC